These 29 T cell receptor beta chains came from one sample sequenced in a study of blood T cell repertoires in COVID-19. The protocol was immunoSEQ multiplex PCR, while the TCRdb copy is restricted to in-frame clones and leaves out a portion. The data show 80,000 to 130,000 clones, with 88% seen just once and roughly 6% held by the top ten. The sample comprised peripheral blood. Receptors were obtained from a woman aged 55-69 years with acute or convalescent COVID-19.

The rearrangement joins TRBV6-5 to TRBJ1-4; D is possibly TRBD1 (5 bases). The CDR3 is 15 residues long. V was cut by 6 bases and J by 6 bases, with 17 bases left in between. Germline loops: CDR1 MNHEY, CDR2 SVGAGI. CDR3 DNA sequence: TGTGCCAGCAGCCGGAGACAGAATCCATATGAAAAACTGTTTTTT. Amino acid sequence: CASSRRQNPYEKLFF.

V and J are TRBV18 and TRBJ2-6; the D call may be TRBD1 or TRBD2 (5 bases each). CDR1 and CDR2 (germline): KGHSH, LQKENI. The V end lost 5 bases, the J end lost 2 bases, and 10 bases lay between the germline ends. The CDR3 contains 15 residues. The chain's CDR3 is CASSSQEAGANVLTF. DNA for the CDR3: TGTGCCAGCTCATCACAGGAGGCTGGGGCCAACGTCCTGACTTTC.

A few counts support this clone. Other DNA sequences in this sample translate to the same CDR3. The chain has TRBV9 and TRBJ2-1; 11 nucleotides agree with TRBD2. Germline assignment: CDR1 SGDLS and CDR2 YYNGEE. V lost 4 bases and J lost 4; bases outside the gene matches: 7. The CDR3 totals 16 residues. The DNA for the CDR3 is TGTGCCAGCAGCCCGCACCTAGCGGGGGGTTACAATGAGCAGTTCTTC. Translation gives CASSPHLAGGYNEQFF.

The CDR3 bases are TGTGCCTGGACCCAGACCCTAGCGGGAGGGACTGAGCAGTTCTTC. The encoded protein is CAWTQTLAGGTEQFF. The rearrangement uses TRBV30 and TRBJ2-1; TRBD2 matches at 12 bases. CDR1 and CDR2 (germline): GTSNPN, SVGIG (reference sequence). V dropped 4 bases and J dropped 9; count of bases not matched to a gene: 10. CDR3 length: 15 amino acids.

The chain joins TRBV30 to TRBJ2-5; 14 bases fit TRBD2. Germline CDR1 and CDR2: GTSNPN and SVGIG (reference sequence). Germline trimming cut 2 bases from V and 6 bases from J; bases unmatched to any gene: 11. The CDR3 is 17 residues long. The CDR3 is CAWSSGTSGSVFQTQYF. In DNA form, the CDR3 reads TGTGCCTGGAGTTCCGGGACTAGCGGGAGTGTATTCCAGACCCAGTACTTC.

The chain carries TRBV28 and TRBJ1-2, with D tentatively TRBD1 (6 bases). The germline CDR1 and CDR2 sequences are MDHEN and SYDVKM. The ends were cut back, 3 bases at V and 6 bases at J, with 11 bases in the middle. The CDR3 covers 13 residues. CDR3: CASSLTRGHGYTF. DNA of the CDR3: TGTGCCAGCAGTTTGACCAGGGGCCATGGCTACACCTTC.

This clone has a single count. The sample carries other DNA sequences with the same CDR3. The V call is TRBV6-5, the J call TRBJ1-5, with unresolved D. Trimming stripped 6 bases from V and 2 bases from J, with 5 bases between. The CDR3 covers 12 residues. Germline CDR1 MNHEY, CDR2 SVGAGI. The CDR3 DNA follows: TGTGCCAGCAGGGCGGGCAATCAGCCCCAGCATTTT. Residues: CASRAGNQPQHF.

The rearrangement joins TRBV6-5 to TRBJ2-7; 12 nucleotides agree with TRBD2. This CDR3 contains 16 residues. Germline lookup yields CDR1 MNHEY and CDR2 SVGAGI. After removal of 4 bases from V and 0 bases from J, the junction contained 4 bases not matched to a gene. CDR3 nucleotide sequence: TGTGCCAGCAGTTTAACGACTAGCGGGAGCTCCTACGAGCAGTACTTC. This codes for CASSLTTSGSSYEQYF.

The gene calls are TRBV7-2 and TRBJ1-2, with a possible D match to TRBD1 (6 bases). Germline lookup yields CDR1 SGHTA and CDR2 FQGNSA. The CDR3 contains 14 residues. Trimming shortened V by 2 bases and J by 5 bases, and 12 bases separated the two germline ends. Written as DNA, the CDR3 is TGTGCCAGCAGCTTAACGCGCCAGGGGTATGGCTACACCTTC. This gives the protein CASSLTRQGYGYTF.

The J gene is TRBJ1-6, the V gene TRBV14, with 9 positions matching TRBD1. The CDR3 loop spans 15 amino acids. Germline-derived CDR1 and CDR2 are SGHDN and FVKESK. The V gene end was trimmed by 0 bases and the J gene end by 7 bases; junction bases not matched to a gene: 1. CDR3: CASSQEGTGNSPLHF. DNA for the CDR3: TGTGCCAGCAGCCAAGAGGGGACAGGGAATTCACCCCTCCACTTT.

CDR3 sequence: CASNAAGVGETQYF. In DNA, the CDR3 is TGTGCCAGCAACGCGGCAGGGGTCGGAGAGACCCAGTACTTC. The chain couples TRBV9 to TRBJ2-5; TRBD1 might be the D (6 bases). The CDR3 consists of 14 residues. From germline, CDR1 is SGDLS and CDR2 YYNGEE. V was cut by 6 bases and J by 4 bases, with 16 bases left in between.

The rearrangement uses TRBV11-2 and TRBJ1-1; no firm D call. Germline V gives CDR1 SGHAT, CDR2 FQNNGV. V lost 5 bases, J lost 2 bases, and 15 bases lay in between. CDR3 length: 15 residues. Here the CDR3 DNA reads TGTGCCAGCAGCGCCGTTGTTGTAACAAACACTGAAGCTTTCTTT. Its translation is CASSAVVVTNTEAFF.

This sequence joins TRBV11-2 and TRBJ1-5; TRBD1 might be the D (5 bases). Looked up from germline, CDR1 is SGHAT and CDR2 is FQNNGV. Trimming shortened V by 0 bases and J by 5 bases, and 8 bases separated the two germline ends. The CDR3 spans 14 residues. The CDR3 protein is CASSLEGGDQPQHF. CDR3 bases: TGTGCCAGCAGCTTAGAGGGGGGGGATCAGCCCCAGCATTTT.

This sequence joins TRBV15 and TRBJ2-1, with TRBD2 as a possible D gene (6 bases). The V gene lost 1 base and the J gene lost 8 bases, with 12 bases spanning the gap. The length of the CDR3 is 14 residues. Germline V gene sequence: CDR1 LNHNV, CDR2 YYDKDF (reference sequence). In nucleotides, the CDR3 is TGTGCCACCAGCAGAGGCGGAGGGCCCCATGAGCAGTTCTTC. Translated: CATSRGGGPHEQFF.

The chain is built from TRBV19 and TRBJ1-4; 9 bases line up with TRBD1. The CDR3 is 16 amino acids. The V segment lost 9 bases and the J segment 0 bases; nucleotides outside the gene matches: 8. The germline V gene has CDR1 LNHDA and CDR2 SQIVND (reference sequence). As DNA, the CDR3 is TGTGCCAGCATTCACAGGGGGCAATCAACTAATGAAAAACTGTTTTTT. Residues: CASIHRGQSTNEKLFF.

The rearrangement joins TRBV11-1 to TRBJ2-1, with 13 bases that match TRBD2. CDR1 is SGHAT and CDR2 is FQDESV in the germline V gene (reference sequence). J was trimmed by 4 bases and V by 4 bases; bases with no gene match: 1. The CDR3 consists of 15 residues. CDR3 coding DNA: TGTGCCAGCAGCTGGGGACTAGCGGGGTACAATGAGCAGTTCTTC. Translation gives CASSWGLAGYNEQFF.

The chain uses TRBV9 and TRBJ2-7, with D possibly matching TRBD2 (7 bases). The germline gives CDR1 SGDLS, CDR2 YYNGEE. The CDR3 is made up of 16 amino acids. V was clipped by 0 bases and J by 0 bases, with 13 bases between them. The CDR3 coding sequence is TGTGCCAGCAGCGTAGGGGGGGGCTTGAGCTCCTACGAGCAGTACTTC. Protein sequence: CASSVGGGLSSYEQYF.

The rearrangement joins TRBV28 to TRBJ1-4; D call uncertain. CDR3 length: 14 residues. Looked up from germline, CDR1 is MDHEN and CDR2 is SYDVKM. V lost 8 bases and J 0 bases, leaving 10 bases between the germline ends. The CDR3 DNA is TGTGCCAGCTCCTACAGCTCAACTAATGAAAAACTGTTTTTT. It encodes CASSYSSTNEKLFF.

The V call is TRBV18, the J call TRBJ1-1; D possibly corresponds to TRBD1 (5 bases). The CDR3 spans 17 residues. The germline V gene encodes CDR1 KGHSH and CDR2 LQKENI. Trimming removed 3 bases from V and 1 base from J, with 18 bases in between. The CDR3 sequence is CASSPNTRLGANTEAFF. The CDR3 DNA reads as TGTGCCAGCTCACCCAACACAAGGTTAGGGGCGAACACTGAAGCTTTCTTT.

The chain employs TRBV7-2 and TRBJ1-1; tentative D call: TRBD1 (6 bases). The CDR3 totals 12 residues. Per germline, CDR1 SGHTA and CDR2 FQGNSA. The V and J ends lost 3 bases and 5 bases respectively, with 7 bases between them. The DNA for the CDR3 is TGTGCCAGCAGCTTGGACAGAACTGAAGCTTTCTTT. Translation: CASSLDRTEAFF.

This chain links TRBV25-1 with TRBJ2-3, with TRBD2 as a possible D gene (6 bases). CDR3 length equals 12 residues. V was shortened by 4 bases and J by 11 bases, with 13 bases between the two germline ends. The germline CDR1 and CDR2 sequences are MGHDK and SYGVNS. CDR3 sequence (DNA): TGTGCCAGCAGTGCCACTAGCAATCTGCAGTATTTT. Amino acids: CASSATSNLQYF. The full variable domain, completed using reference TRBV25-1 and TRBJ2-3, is EADIYQTPRYLVIGTGKKITLECSQTMGHDKMYWYQQDPGMELHLIHYSYGVNSTEKGDLSSESTVSRIRTEHFPLTLESARPSHTSQYLCASSATSNLQYFGPGTRLTVL.

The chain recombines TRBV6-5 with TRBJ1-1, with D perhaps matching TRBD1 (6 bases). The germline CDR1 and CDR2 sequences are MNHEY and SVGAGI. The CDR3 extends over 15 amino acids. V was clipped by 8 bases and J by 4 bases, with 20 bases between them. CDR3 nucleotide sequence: TGTGCCAGCGTTACGGGGAGGGGGTTAGGCACTGAAGCTTTCTTT. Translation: CASVTGRGLGTEAFF.

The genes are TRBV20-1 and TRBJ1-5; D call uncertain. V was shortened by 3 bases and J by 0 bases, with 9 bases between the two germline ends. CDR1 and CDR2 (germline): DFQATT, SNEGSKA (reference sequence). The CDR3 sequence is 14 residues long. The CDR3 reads CSASLPLSNQPQHF. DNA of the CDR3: TGCAGTGCTAGTCTCCCCCTTAGCAATCAGCCCCAGCATTTT.

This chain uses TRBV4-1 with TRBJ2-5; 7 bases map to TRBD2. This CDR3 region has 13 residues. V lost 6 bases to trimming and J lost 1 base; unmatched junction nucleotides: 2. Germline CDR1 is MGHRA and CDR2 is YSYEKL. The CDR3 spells CASSRLAQETQYF. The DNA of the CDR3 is TGCGCCAGCAGTCGACTAGCCCAAGAGACCCAGTACTTC.

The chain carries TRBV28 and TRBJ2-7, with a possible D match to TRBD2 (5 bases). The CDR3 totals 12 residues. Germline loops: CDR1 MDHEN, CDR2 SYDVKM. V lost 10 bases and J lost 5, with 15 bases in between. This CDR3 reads CATGGLVNEQYF. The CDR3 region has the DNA TGTGCCACCGGAGGACTCGTCAACGAGCAGTACTTC.

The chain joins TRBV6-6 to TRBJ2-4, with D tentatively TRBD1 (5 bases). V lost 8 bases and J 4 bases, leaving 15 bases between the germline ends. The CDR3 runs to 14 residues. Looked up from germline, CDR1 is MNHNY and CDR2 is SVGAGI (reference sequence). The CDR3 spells CASVGDSGKNIQYF. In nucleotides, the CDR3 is TGTGCCAGCGTCGGCGACAGTGGGAAAAACATTCAGTACTTC.

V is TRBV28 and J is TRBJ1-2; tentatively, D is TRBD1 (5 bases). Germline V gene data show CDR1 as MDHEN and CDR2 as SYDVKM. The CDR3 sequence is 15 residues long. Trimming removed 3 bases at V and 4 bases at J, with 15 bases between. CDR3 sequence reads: CASSLGGRRVYGYTF. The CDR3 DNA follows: TGTGCCAGCAGTTTGGGGGGGAGACGGGTCTATGGCTACACCTTC.

The CDR3 loop reads CATYPGGGGELFF. The CDR3 DNA reads TGTGCCACCTATCCAGGGGGAGGCGGGGAGCTGTTTTTT. The chain employs TRBV10-3 and TRBJ2-2; D might be TRBD1 (7 bases). The V and J ends lost 10 bases and 7 bases respectively, with 16 bases between them. The CDR3 covers 13 residues. The germline V gene has CDR1 ENHRY and CDR2 SYGVKD.

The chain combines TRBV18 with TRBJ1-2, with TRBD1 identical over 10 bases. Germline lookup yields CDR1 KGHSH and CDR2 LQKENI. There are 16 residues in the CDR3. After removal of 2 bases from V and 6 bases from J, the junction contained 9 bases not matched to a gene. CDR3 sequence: CASSPSRRQGANGYTF. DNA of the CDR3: TGTGCCAGCTCACCAAGTCGGAGACAGGGGGCCAATGGCTACACCTTC. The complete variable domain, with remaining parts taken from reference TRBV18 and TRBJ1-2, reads NAGVMQNPRHLVRRRGQEARLRCSPMKGHSHVYWYRQLPEEGLKFMVYLQKENIIDESGMPKERFSAEFPKEGPSILRIQQVVRGDSAAYFCASSPSRRQGANGYTFGSGTRLTVV.